This T cell receptor beta chain was sequenced during a study of blood T cell repertoires in COVID-19. Study information: Acute-phase and convalescent COVID-19 samples originated in the United States, Italy and Spain. In each case, the material was cDNA or gDNA derived from T cells, B-cell-depleted T cells, or PBMCs.

Source study methods: Reference gene primer amplification gave estimated nucleated cell counts. Libraries were prepared by immunoSEQ multiplex PCR; TCRdb keeps only in-frame clonotypes and omits some of them. The DNA was the basis for D and trimming; V, J and clone size are from that table. The top ten hold 1.5% to 1.7% of the sample, which has approximately 150,000 clones, 88% seen once. CDR1 is LNHDA and CDR2 is SQIVND in the germline V gene (reference sequence). Unmatched junction bases numbered 8, after V lost 6 bases and J lost 3 bases. The CDR3 is made up of 15 amino acids. The sample taken for sequencing was peripheral blood. The source is a woman between 55 and 75 years old with acute or convalescent COVID-19. V is TRBV19 and J is TRBJ1-2, with TRBD1 matching 9 bases. CDR3 sequence: CASSLGQGRDYGYTF. The CDR3 coding sequence is TGTGCCAGTAGCTTGGGACAGGGAAGGGACTATGGCTACACCTTC.